This section outlines one TCR beta chain sequence together with its context. The sample comes from a study of blood T cell repertoires in COVID-19. From germline, CDR1 is SEHNR and CDR2 FQNEAQ (reference sequence). V gave up 5 bases and J gave up 10 bases; unmatched junction bases: 7. CDR3 length: 14 residues. In assigning cohorts, the study relied on participant-reported clinical history. Authors' analysis steps: Counts of nucleated cells, estimated from reference gene primer amplification, were obtained. Using immunoSEQ multiplex PCR, the repertoire was profiled, and TCRdb retains in-frame clones only, with some absent. D and trimming come from the DNA, and the V and J calls and clone size come from that table. The repertoire consists of 200,000 to 250,000 clones, with 82% occurring once and the leading ten covering about 3.2%.

The source is a woman aged 55-69 years who had recovered from COVID-19. The material sequenced was PBMCs or T cells enriched from blood (not recorded which). The rearrangement joins TRBV7-9 to TRBJ1-6; 8 nucleotides match TRBD1. CDR3 sequence reads: CASSRGQAVSPLHF. The CDR3 region has the DNA TGTGCCAGCAGCCGGGGACAGGCCGTCTCACCCCTCCACTTT.